One sample yielded the 18 T cell receptor beta chains listed below, sequenced in a study of shared clonotypes between healthy human individuals. Sequencing used immunoSEQ multiplex PCR; TCRdb keeps in-frame clones, though not all of them. The profile shows more than 2,000,000 clones, roughly 92% of them singletons. Sequencing was performed on naive CD4+ T cells sorted from blood. Noted subset: CD45RA+ positively selected. The source is a man younger than 35 in good health.

The chain employs TRBV10-1 and TRBJ1-1; D perhaps matches TRBD1 (6 bases). The ends were cut back, 0 bases at V and 4 bases at J, with 9 bases in the middle. Germline V lookup: CDR1 WNHNN, CDR2 SYGVQD (reference sequence). This CDR3 region has 14 residues. The CDR3, as DNA: TGCGCCAGCAGTGAGTCTACAGGGTTCACTGAAGCTTTCTTT. Protein sequence: CASSESTGFTEAFF.

The rearrangement links TRBV4-3 to TRBJ2-3; D gene unclear. Germline CDR1 reads LGHNA; CDR2 reads YSLEER. This CDR3 region has 15 residues. Trimming took 0 bases from V and 4 from J, leaving 11 bases between them. This CDR3 is CASSQDGVRADTQYF. In DNA form, the CDR3 reads TGCGCCAGCAGCCAAGATGGGGTACGTGCAGATACGCAGTATTTT.

This chain joins TRBV19 and TRBJ1-4; D gene uncertain. Trimming shortened V by 6 bases and J by 0 bases, and 17 bases separated the two germline ends. The germline V gene has CDR1 LNHDA and CDR2 SQIVND (reference sequence). The length of the CDR3 is 17 residues. The CDR3 sequence: CASRLIRAGSTNEKLFF. The CDR3 region has the DNA TGTGCCAGTAGGTTAATTAGGGCGGGTTCAACTAATGAAAAACTGTTTTTT.

This clone has only one observation. The rearrangement joins TRBV6-6 to TRBJ1-3; unclear D gene. Germline V gives CDR1 MNHNY, CDR2 SVGAGI (reference sequence). V was pared by 1 base and J by 2 bases, with 3 bases between. This CDR3 is 13 amino acids long. The CDR3 DNA sequence: TGTGCCAGCAGTTACTATACTGGAAACACCATATATTTT. It is translated as CASSYYTGNTIYF.

V and J are TRBV7-3 and TRBJ2-7; D call uncertain. The V gene's germline CDR1 is SGHTA and CDR2 FQGTGA. The CDR3 contains 15 residues. Trimming took 4 bases from V and 2 from J, leaving 15 bases between them. The CDR3 region is CASSSQPGPAYEQYF. CDR3 sequence (DNA): TGTGCCAGCAGCTCCCAACCCGGGCCGGCCTACGAGCAGTACTTC.

The chain uses TRBV30 and TRBJ2-3; possible D gene TRBD1, 6 bases. This CDR3 contains 13 residues. The V end was cut by 0 bases, the J end by 7 bases, with 11 bases between. CDR1 GTSNPN and CDR2 SVGIG come from the germline V gene (reference sequence). CDR3 loop: CAWSVGTCNTQYF. For the CDR3, the DNA is TGTGCCTGGAGTGTTGGGACATGTAATACGCAGTATTTT.

V gene TRBV19 combines with J gene TRBJ2-2, with 7 nucleotides matching TRBD1. The V gene's germline CDR1 is LNHDA and CDR2 SQIVND (reference sequence). Trimming took 10 bases from V and 4 from J; bases not matched to a gene: 6. The CDR3 runs 13 residues. CDR3 coding DNA: TGTGCCACATCAGGACAGGTCACCGGGGAGCTGTTTTTT. It translates to CATSGQVTGELFF.

The chain has TRBV5-4 and TRBJ2-2, with TRBD1 matching over 8 bases. V shed 0 bases and J 3 bases; nucleotides not matched to a gene: 4. In germline, CDR1 is SGHNT, CDR2 YYREEE (reference sequence). The CDR3 totals 16 residues. For the CDR3, the DNA is TGTGCCAGCAGCTTGGCCCAGGGGGCGTACACCGGGGAGCTGTTTTTT. This sequence encodes CASSLAQGAYTGELFF. Looking up the rest from reference TRBV5-4 and TRBJ2-2 gives the full variable domain: ETGVTQSPTHLIKTRGQQVTLRCSSQSGHNTVSWYQQALGQGPQFIFQYYREEENGRGNFPPRFSGLQFPNYSSELNVNALELDDSALYLCASSLAQGAYTGELFFGEGSRLTVL.

The genes are TRBV7-2 and TRBJ2-3; 8 positions match TRBD1. The CDR3 totals 19 residues. Germline V gene sequence: CDR1 SGHTA, CDR2 FQGNSA. Trimming cost V 5 bases and J 0 bases; bases outside gene matches: 16. This CDR3 is CASSPGTGWVKPSTDTQYF. CDR3 DNA: TGTGCCAGCAGCCCAGGGACAGGCTGGGTTAAACCTAGCACAGATACGCAGTATTTT.

V and J are TRBV30 and TRBJ1-1, with a weak D call TRBD1 (6 bases). CDR3 size: 13 residues. Per the germline V gene, CDR1 is GTSNPN and CDR2 is SVGIG (reference sequence). The V gene lost 3 bases and the J gene lost 3 bases, with 11 bases spanning the gap. The CDR3 loop reads CAWSGRTDTEAFF. CDR3 coding DNA: TGTGCCTGGAGCGGCCGGACAGACACTGAAGCTTTCTTT.

On this clone itself: The same CDR3 arises from other DNA sequences in this sample as well. The J gene is TRBJ2-2, the V gene TRBV28; D is unclear. The ends were cut back, 6 bases at V and 2 bases at J, with 4 bases in the middle. This CDR3 spans 12 amino acids. The germline V gene encodes CDR1 MDHEN and CDR2 SYDVKM. This CDR3 is CASSRNTGELFF. The CDR3 DNA is TGTGCCAGCAGCCGAAACACCGGGGAGCTGTTTTTT.

This rearrangement joins TRBV4-1 to TRBJ1-1; D perhaps matches TRBD1 (5 bases). CDR1 is MGHRA and CDR2 is YSYEKL in the germline V gene. V lost 6 bases, J lost 0 bases, and 20 bases lay in between. The CDR3 covers 17 residues. The DNA of the CDR3 is TGCGCCAGCAGAGATCCGGGACGGCGATCGGTGAACACTGAAGCTTTCTTT. This codes for CASRDPGRRSVNTEAFF.

This clone was counted between two and nine times. V and J are TRBV2 and TRBJ2-7; possible D gene TRBD1, 5 bases. The CDR3 sequence is 12 residues long. The V end was cut by 6 bases, the J end by 2 bases, with 8 bases between. CDR1 and CDR2 (germline): SNHLY, FYNNEI. The CDR3, as DNA: TGTGCCAGCAGGGACACCACCTACGAGCAGTACTTC. Residues: CASRDTTYEQYF.

V and J are TRBV9 and TRBJ2-5; TRBD1 agrees at 10 bases. CDR3 length: 15 amino acids. The V gene's germline CDR1 is SGDLS and CDR2 YYNGEE. V lost 4 bases and J lost 2; bases outside the gene matches: 5. CDR3 loop: CASSYRDRGQETQYF. CDR3 coding DNA: TGTGCCAGCAGCTACCGGGACAGGGGACAAGAGACCCAGTACTTC.

As to this clone: Other DNA variants within this sample encode the same CDR3. The V and J genes are TRBV18 and TRBJ1-2; possible D gene TRBD1, 5 bases. Trimming cost V 1 base and J 5 bases, with 8 bases left between them. CDR1 KGHSH and CDR2 LQKENI come from the germline V gene. CDR3 length: 13 residues. CDR3 loop: CASSPRGDYGYTF. The CDR3 DNA reads as TGTGCCAGCTCACCACGAGGGGATTATGGCTACACCTTC.

The chain employs TRBV7-3 and TRBJ2-4; TRBD2 agrees at 11 bases. The V and J ends lost 5 bases and 7 bases, in that order; junction bases with no gene match: 4. CDR1 and CDR2 from the germline V gene are SGHTA and FQGTGA. The CDR3 length is 14 residues. The CDR3 DNA follows: TGTGCCAGCAGCCCTAGCGGGGGGACGAACATTCAGTACTTC. Its protein product is CASSPSGGTNIQYF.

The chain is built from TRBV6-5 and TRBJ1-1; D is possibly TRBD1 (5 bases). V lost 8 bases and J lost 4, with 14 bases in between. Germline V CDR1 and CDR2: MNHEY, SVGAGI. The CDR3 length is 13 residues. The CDR3 region is CASRAGGTTEAFF. CDR3 sequence (DNA): TGTGCCAGCCGGGCCGGCGGGACCACTGAAGCTTTCTTT.

The chain has TRBV2 and TRBJ1-4, with D possibly matching TRBD1 (5 bases). The germline gives CDR1 SNHLY, CDR2 FYNNEI. The V end was cut by 6 bases, the J end by 0 bases, with 11 bases between. This CDR3 comprises 15 residues. The CDR3 coding sequence is TGTGCCAGCAGCGGGGCCGGAACAACTAATGAAAAACTGTTTTTT. Encoded protein: CASSGAGTTNEKLFF.